These T cell receptor beta chains were read from a single sample in a study of regulatory T cells in long-lasting Graves disease. TCRdb fed the multiplex PCR reads into MiXCR, producing one record per CDR3 protein. Of approximately 360,000 distinct CDR3 sequences detected, approximately 25% appear once; the ten largest clones hold about 29%. The material sequenced was peripheral blood mononuclear cells (PBMCs), taken when the disease was refractory, from a patient treated with antithyroid drugs. The receptors were sampled from a woman aged 40 to 50 with Graves disease. The CDR3 runs from the conserved cysteine through the conserved F or W. The D gene is left open where the match is weak. Some rows mark clone size as missing; the rest say once, few, many or name a class of expanded clone.

abundance	v_gene	d_gene	j_gene	CDR3nt	CDR3aa
once	TRBV7-9	NA	TRBJ1-1	TGTGCCAGCAGCCCACTTACTACCCGCGAAGCTTTCTTT	CASSPLTTREAFF
NA	TRBV10-3	NA	TRBJ2-5	TGTGCCATCAGTGGAGGGCAAGAGACCCAGTACTTC	CAISGGQETQYF
many	TRBV6-5	NA	TRBJ2-7	TGTGCCAGCAGTTACGGATATTGGCAGTACTTC	CASSYGYWQYF
NA	TRBV4-1	NA	TRBJ1-1	TGCGCCAGCAGCCAGACCATGTGGAACACTGAAGCTTTCTTT	CASSQTMWNTEAFF
many	TRBV11-2	NA	TRBJ1-1	TGTGCCAGCAGCTTGTGGGGGGCCCCGAACACTGAAGCTTTCTTT	CASSLWGAPNTEAFF
many	TRBV27	NA	TRBJ2-2	TGTGCCAGCAGTTTATCCCACACCGGGGAGCTGTTTTTT	CASSLSHTGELFF
NA	TRBV19	TRBD1	TRBJ1-2	TGTGCCAGTACCAACAGGGGGCAAGACTATGGCTACACCTTC	CASTNRGQDYGYTF
NA	TRBV15	TRBD1	TRBJ2-7	TGTGCCACCAGCAGAGATGGTGTGGTCAGGGGGTTATACGAGCAGTACTTC	CATSRDGVVRGLYEQYF
many	TRBV28	TRBD1	TRBJ2-6	TGTGCCAGCAGAACTCCCCTCGGACAGGGAATCTCTGGGGCCAACGTCCTGACTTTC	CASRTPLGQGISGANVLTF
few	TRBV6-2/TRBV6-3	NA	TRBJ2-1	TGTGCCAGCAGCAGGGGACTCTCCTCCTACAATGAGCAGTTCTTC	CASSRGLSSYNEQFF
many	TRBV28	TRBD1	TRBJ2-7	TGTGCCAGCAGTGGGACAGGCGGTGGTCACGAGCAGTACTTC	CASSGTGGGHEQYF
many	TRBV27	NA	TRBJ1-5	TGTGCCAGCGCACGATATAGCAATCAGCCCCAGCATTTT	CASARYSNQPQHF
many	TRBV28	TRBD1	TRBJ1-4	TGTGCCAGCAGTTTACCAGGGACAGGGAAAGGAAAACTGTTTTTT	CASSLPGTGKGKLFF
many	TRBV10-3	NA	TRBJ1-1	TGTGCCATCAGTGATGTGGGGCTTGGAACTGAAGCTTTCTTT	CAISDVGLGTEAFF
once	TRBV7-9	TRBD2	TRBJ2-3	TGTGCCAGCAGCTTATCTTCTCTAGCGGGAGAGGCGCAGTATTTT	CASSLSSLAGEAQYF
few	TRBV2	TRBD1	TRBJ2-2	TGTGCCAGCAGTCAGGGGGCTGGTGGGGAGCTGTTTTTT	CASSQGAGGELFF
few	TRBV6-5	NA	TRBJ2-7	TGTGCCAGCAGTTACGTGTCGCCGGTGGATTACGCTGAGCAGTACTTC	CASSYVSPVDYAEQYF
few	TRBV6-1	NA	TRBJ2-7	TGTGCCAGCAGGGCACTGGACAGTGCCTACGAGCAGTACTTC	CASRALDSAYEQYF